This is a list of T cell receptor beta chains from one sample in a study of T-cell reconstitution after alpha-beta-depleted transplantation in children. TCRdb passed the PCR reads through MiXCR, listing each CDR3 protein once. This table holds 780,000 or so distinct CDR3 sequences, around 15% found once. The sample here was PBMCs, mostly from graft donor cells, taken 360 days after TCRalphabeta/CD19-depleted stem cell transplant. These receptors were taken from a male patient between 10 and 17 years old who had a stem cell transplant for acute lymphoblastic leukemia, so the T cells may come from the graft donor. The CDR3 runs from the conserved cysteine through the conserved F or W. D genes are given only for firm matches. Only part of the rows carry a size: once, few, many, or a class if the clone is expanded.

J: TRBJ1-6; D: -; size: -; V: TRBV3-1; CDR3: CASSQDPSGQGYNSPLHF; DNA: TGTGCCAGCAGCCAAGACCCTTCCGGCCAGGGCTATAATTCACCCCTCCACTTT
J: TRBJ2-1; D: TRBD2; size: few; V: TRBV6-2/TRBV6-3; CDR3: CASRETSEHEQFF; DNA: TGTGCCAGTCGGGAGACTAGCGAACATGAGCAGTTCTTC
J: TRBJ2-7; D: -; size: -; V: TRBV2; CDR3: CASAFSAYEQYF; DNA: TGTGCCAGCGCATTCTCGGCCTACGAGCAGTACTTC
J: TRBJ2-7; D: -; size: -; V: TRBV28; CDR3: CASSLPPGLGKGYEQYF; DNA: TGTGCCAGCAGTTTACCCCCTGGGTTAGGGAAGGGCTACGAGCAGTACTTC
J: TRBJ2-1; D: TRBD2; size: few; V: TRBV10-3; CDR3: CAISVGGGGNEQFF; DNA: TGTGCCATCAGTGTCGGTGGGGGGGGCAATGAGCAGTTCTTC
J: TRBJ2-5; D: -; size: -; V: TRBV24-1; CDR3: CATSDPGTAQETQYF; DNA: TGTGCCACCAGTGATCCTGGGACGGCCCAAGAGACCCAGTACTTC
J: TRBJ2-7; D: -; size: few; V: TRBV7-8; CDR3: CASSLTLLQYF; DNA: TGTGCCAGCAGCTTAACCCTTTTACAGTACTTC
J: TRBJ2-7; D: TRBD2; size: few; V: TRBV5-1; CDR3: CASSPWTSREQYF; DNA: TGCGCCAGCAGCCCCTGGACTAGCCGCGAGCAGTACTTC
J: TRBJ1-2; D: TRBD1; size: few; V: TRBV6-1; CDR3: CASSKQGAQILAYGYTF; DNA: TGTGCCAGCAGTAAACAGGGGGCGCAGATCTTGGCGTATGGCTACACCTTC
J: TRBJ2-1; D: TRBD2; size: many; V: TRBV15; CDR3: CATSREPGLNNEQFF; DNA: TGTGCCACCAGCAGAGAACCGGGACTAAACAATGAGCAGTTCTTC